The 3 T cell receptor beta chains below were found in one sample sequenced in a study of blood T cells in healthy people across ages. Then a second PCR, running roughly 7 to 11 cycles, was carried out with a sample-barcoded 5' primer and a J-beta primer mix. TCRdb itself ran the 5' RACE reads through MiXCR, one entry per CDR3 protein. The data show fewer than 1.5 million distinct CDR3 sequences, with about 43% seen just once and 7.9% held by the top ten. Sample: blood. These receptors all come from a woman aged 18-29 years in good health.

This chain links TRBV12-3 or TRBV12-4 with TRBJ1-4; 10 nucleotides line up with TRBD1. This CDR3 contains 15 residues. The V segment lost 7 bases and the J segment 8 bases; nucleotides outside the gene matches: 10. The CDR3 DNA is TGTGCCAGCACTCTGGGGGACAGGGGTGTCGAAAAACTGTTTTTT. It is translated as CASTLGDRGVEKLFF.

The table lists this clonotype with a few counts. V usage is TRBV11-2 and J usage is TRBJ2-1, with D tentatively TRBD1 (5 bases). The V gene lost 4 bases and the J gene lost 4 bases, with 14 bases spanning the gap. The germline CDR1 and CDR2 sequences are SGHAT and FQNNGV. The CDR3 extends over 15 amino acids. CDR3: CASSWTRVLYNEQFF. The CDR3 DNA sequence: TGTGCCAGCAGCTGGACCAGGGTCCTATACAATGAGCAGTTCTTC. Based on the CDR3 plus reference TRBV11-2 and TRBJ2-1, the full variable domain is EAGVAQSPRYKIIEKRQSVAFWCNPISGHATLYWYQQILGQGPKLLIQFQNNGVVDDSQLPKDRFSAERLKGVDSTLKIQPAKLEDSAVYLCASSWTRVLYNEQFFGPGTRLTVL.

This clonotype was observed a handful of times. The chain recombines TRBV20-1 with TRBJ2-6; tentative D call: TRBD1 (6 bases). Germline-derived CDR1 and CDR2 are DFQATT and SNEGSKA (reference sequence). V was trimmed by 0 bases and J by 0 bases, leaving 9 bases between them. The CDR3 extends over 16 amino acids. DNA of the CDR3: TGCAGTGCTAGAGAGGGGGCCAGCTCTGGGGCCAACGTCCTGACTTTC. This codes for CSAREGASSGANVLTF.